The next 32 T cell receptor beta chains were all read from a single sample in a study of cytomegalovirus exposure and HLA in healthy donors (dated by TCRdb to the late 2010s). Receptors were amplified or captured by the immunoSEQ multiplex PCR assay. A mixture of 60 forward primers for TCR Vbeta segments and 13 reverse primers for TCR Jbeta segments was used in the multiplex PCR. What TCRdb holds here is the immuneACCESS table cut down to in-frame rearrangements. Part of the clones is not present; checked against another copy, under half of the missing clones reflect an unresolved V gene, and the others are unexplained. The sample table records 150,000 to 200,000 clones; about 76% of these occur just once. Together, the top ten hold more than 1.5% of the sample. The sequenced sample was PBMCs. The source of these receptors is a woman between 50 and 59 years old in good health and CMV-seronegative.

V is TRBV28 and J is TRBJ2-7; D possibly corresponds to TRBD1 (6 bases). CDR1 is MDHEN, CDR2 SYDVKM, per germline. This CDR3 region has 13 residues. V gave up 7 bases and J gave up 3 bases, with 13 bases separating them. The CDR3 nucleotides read TGTGCCAGCAAGGGGTACAGGGTCTACGAGCAGTACTTC. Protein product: CASKGYRVYEQYF.

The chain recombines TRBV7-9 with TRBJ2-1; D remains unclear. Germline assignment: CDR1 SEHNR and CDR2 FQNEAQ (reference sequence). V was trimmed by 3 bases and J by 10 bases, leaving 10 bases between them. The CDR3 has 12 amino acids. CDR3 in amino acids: CASSFGLGEQFF. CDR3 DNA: TGTGCCAGCAGCTTTGGCCTAGGCGAGCAGTTCTTC.

The CDR3 sequence: CASSSDRGLAGYTF. The CDR3 DNA is TGTGCCAGCAGCTCGGACAGGGGGCTAGCTGGCTACACCTTC. The chain uses TRBV7-2 and TRBJ1-2, with 11 bases aligning to TRBD1. This CDR3 is built from 14 residues. CDR1 and CDR2 from the germline V gene are SGHTA and FQGNSA. The ends lost 4 bases at V and 7 bases at J; junction bases unmatched: 5.

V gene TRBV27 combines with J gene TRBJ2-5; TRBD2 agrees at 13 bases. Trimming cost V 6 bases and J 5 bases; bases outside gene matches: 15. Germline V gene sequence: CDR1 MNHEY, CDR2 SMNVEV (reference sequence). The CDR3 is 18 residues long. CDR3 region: CASSPRLAGGFQGETQYF. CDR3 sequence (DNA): TGTGCCAGCAGCCCCCGACTAGCGGGAGGATTCCAGGGGGAGACCCAGTACTTC.

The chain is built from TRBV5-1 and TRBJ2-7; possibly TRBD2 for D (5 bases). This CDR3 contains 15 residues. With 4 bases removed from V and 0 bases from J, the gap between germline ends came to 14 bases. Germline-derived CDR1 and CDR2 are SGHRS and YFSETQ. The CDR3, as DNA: TGCGCCAGCAGCCCCGGGGTAGCTTACTCCTACGAGCAGTACTTC. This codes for CASSPGVAYSYEQYF.

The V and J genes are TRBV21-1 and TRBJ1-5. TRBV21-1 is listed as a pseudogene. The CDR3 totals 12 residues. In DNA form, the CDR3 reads TGTGCCAGCAGCAAAGGAGGTCGGGGCCAGCATTTT. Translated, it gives CASSKGGRGQHF.

CDR3 DNA sequence: TGTGCCAGCAGCGTCGAGGGCCCAGGAAATGAGCAGTTCTTC. Translating it yields CASSVEGPGNEQFF. The chain couples TRBV6-5 to TRBJ2-1; D possibly corresponds to TRBD2 (5 bases). The V end was cut by 6 bases, the J end by 7 bases, with 16 bases between. Per the germline V gene, CDR1 is MNHEY and CDR2 is SVGAGI. The CDR3 runs to 14 residues.

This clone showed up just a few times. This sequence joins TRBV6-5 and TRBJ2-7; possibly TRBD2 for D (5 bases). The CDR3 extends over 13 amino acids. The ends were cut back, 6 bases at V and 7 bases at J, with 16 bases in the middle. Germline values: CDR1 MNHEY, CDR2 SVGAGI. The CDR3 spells CASSPGVTREQYF. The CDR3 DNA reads TGTGCCAGCAGCCCCGGGGTCACTAGGGAGCAGTACTTC.

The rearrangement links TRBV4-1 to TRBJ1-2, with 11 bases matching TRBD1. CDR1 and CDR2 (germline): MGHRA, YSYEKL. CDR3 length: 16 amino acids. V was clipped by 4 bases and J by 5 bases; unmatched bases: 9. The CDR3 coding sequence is TGCGCCAGCAGCCGCCTCTGGACAGGGGGCGGGTATGGCTACACCTTC. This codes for CASSRLWTGGGYGYTF.

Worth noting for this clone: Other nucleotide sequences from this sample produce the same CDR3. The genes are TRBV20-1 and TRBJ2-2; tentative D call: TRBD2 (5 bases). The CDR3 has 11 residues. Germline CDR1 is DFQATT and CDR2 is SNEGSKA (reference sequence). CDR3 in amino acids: CSARRTGELFF. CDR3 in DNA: TGCAGCGCAAGGAGGACCGGGGAGCTGTTTTTT.

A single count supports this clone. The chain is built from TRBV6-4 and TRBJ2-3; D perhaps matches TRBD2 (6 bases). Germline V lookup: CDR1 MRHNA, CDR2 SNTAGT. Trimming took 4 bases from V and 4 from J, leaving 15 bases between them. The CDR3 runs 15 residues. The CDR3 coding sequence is TGTGCCAGCAGTGGAGGTAGCGGAGCTTCAGATACGCAGTATTTT. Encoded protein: CASSGGSGASDTQYF.

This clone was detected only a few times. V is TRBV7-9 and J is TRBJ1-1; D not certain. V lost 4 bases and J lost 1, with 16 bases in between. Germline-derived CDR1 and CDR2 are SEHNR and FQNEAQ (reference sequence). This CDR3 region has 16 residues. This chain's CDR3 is CASSSQSVEGNTEAFF. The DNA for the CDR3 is TGTGCCAGCAGCTCCCAATCGGTGGAGGGGAACACTGAAGCTTTCTTT. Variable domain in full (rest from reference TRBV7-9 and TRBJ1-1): DTGVSQNPRHKITKRGQNVTFRCDPISEHNRLYWYRQTLGQGPEFLTYFQNEAQLEKSRLLSDRFSAERPKGSFSTLEIQRTEQGDSAMYLCASSSQSVEGNTEAFFGQGTRLTVV.

The CDR3 region has the DNA TGTGCCAGTTCGGAGGGACTCTCCTACGAGCAGTACTTC. Amino acid sequence: CASSEGLSYEQYF. V gene TRBV18 combines with J gene TRBJ2-7, with a tentative D call TRBD2 (6 bases). In germline, CDR1 is KGHSH, CDR2 LQKENI. The V end lost 9 bases, the J end lost 0 bases, and 12 bases lay between the germline ends. There are 13 residues in the CDR3.

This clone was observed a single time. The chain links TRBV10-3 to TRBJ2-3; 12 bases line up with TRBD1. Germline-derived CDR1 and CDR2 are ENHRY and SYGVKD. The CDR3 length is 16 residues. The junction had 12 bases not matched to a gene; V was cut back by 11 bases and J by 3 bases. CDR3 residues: CASSTGTGGWTDTQYF. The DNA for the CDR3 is TGTGCCTCATCCACCGGGACAGGGGGCTGGACAGATACGCAGTATTTT.

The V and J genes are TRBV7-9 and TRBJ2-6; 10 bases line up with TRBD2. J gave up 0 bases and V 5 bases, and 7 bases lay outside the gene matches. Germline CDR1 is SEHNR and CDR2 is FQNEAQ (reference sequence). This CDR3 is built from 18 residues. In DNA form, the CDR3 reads TGTGCCAGCAGCACTCGGACTAGCGGTGACTCTGGGGCCAACGTCCTGACTTTC. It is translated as CASSTRTSGDSGANVLTF.

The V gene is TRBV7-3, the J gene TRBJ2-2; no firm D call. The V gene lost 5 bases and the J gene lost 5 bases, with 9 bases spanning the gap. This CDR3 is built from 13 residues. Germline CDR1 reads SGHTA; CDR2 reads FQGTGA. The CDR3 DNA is TGTGCCAGCAGCCGTCAGATAACCGGGGAGCTGTTTTTT. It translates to CASSRQITGELFF.

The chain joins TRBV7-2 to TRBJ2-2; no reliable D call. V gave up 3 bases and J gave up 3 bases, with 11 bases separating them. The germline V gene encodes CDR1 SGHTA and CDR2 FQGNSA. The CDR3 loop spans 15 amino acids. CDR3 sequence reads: CASSFRNKYTGELFF. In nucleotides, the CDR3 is TGTGCCAGCAGCTTCAGGAACAAGTACACCGGGGAGCTGTTTTTT.

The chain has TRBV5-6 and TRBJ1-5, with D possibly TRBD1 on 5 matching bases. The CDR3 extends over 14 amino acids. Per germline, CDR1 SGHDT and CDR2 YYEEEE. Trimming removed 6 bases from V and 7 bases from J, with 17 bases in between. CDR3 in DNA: TGTGCCAGCAACAACTGGGGGGGACGGCAGCCCCAGCATTTT. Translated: CASNNWGGRQPQHF.

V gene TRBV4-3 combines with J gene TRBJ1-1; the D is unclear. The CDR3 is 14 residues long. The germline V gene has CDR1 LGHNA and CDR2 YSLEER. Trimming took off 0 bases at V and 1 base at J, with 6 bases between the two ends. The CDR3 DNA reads TGCGCCAGCAGCCAAGATTCAGGGAACACTGAAGCTTTCTTT. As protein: CASSQDSGNTEAFF.

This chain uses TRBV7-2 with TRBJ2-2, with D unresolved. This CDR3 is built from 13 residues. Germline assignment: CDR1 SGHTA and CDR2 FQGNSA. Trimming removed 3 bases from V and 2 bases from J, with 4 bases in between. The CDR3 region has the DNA TGTGCCAGCAGCTTCAGAAACACCGGGGAGCTGTTTTTT. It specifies CASSFRNTGELFF.

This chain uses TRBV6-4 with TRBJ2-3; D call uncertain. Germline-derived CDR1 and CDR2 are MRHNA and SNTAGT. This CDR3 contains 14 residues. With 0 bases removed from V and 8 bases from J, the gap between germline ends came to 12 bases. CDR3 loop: CASSDSPLAGTQYF. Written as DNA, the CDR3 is TGTGCCAGCAGTGACTCTCCCCTCGCCGGTACGCAGTATTTT.

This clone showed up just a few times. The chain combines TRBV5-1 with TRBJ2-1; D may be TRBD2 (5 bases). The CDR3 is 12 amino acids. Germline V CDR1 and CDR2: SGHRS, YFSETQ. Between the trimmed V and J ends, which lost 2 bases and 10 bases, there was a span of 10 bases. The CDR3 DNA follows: TGCGCCAGCAGCTTTACGTGGGAGGAGCAGTTCTTC. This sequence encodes CASSFTWEEQFF.

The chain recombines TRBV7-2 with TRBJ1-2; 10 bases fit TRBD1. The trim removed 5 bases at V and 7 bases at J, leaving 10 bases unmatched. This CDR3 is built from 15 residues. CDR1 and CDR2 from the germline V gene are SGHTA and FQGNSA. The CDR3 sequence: CASSARDRGGSGYTF. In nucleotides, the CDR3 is TGTGCCAGCAGCGCCCGGGACAGGGGAGGGAGTGGCTACACCTTC.

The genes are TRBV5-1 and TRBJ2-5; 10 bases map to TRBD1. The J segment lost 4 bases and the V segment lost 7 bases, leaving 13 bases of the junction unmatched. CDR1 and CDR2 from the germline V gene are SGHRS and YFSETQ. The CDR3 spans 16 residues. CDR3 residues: CASCLGDRGPIETQYF. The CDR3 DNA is TGCGCCAGCTGCCTCGGAGACAGGGGGCCGATAGAGACCCAGTACTTC.

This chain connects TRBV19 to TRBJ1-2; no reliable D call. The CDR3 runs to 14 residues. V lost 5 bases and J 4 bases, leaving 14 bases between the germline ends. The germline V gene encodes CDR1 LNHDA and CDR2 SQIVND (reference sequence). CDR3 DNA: TGTGCCAGTAGTGGGCTTCTTCTATCCTATGGCTACACCTTC. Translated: CASSGLLLSYGYTF.

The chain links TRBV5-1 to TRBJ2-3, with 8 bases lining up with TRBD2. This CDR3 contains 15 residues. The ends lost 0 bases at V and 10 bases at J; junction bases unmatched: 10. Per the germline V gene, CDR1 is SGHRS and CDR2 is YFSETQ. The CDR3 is CASSLESGGGAAQYF. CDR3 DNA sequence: TGCGCCAGCAGCTTGGAATCGGGAGGGGGGGCTGCGCAGTATTTT.

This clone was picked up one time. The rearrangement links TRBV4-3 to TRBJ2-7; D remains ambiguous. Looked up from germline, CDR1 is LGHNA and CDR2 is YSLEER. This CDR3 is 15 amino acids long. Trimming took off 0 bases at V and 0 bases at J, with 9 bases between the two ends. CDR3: CASSQERFGSYEQYF. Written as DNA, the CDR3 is TGCGCCAGCAGCCAAGAGCGTTTCGGCTCCTACGAGCAGTACTTC.

The CDR3 here is CASSMVGQGRYEQYF. CDR3 nucleotide sequence: TGTGCCAGTAGTATGGTGGGGCAGGGTCGCTACGAGCAGTACTTC. V usage is TRBV19 and J usage is TRBJ2-7; TRBD1 is a possible D gene (5 bases). CDR3 length equals 15 residues. The germline CDR1 and CDR2 sequences are LNHDA and SQIVND (reference sequence). V lost 3 bases to trimming and J lost 3 bases, with 15 bases between them.

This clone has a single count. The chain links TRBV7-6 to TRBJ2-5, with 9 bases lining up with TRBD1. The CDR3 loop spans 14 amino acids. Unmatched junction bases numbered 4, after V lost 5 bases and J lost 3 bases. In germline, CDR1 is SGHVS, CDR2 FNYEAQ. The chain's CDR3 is CASSLRDREETQYF. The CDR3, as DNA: TGTGCCAGCAGCCTGAGGGACAGGGAAGAGACCCAGTACTTC. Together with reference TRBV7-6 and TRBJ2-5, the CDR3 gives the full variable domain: GAGVSQSPRYKVTKRGQDVALRCDPISGHVSLYWYRQALGQGPEFLTYFNYEAQQDKSGLPNDRFSAERPEGSISTLTIQRTEQRDSAMYRCASSLRDREETQYFGPGTRLLVL.

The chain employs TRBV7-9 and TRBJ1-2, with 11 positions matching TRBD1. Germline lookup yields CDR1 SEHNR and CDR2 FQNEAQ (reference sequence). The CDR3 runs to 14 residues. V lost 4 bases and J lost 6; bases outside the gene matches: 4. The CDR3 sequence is CASSWGQGDDGYTF. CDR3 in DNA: TGTGCCAGCAGCTGGGGACAGGGGGACGATGGCTACACCTTC.

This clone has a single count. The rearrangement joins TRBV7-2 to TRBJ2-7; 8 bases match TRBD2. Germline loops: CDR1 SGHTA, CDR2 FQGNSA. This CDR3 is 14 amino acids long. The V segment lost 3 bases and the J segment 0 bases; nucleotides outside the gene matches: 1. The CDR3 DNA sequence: TGTGCCAGCAGCTTTACTAGCGGCTCCTACGAGCAGTACTTC. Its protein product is CASSFTSGSYEQYF.

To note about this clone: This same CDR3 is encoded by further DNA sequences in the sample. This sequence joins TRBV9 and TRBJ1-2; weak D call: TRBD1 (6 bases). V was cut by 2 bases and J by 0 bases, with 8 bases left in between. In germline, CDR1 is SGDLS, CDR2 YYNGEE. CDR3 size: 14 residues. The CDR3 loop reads CASSVGDTNYGYTF. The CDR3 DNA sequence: TGTGCCAGCAGCGTTGGGGACACTAACTATGGCTACACCTTC.